Listed below are T cell receptor beta chains from one sample, sequenced in a study of T cell changes during pregnancy in multiple sclerosis. The assay was immunoSEQ multiplex PCR, and TCRdb's table has in-frame clones only and misses some. The sample has roughly 53,000 clones; more than 75% are singletons. This material consisted of CD8+ T cells from peripheral blood mononuclear cells, taken before pregnancy. The receptors originated from a female donor with multiple sclerosis, enrolled in a pregnancy study. Each CDR3 is given with its conserved first and last residue. Each record gives: clone size, V gene, D gene, J gene, CDR3 DNA, CDR3 protein. The D gene is left open where the match is weak. A clone size is listed for some rows: how often the clone was seen (once, few, many), or a class if it is expanded.

-	TRBV6-1	TRBD2	TRBJ2-7	TGTGCCAGCAGTGAAGGAGCGGGGCCCGCCTACGAGCAGTACTTC	CASSEGAGPAYEQYF
many	TRBV9	TRBD2	TRBJ2-1	TGTGCCAGCAGCGTCACTAGCGGGGACCTTGAGCAGTTCTTC	CASSVTSGDLEQFF
-	TRBV5-1	TRBD2	TRBJ2-3	TGCGCCAGCAGCTTCGTAGCGGGGGGCACAGATACGCAGTATTTT	CASSFVAGGTDTQYF
-	TRBV7-9	TRBD1	TRBJ1-2	TGTGCCAGCGGAACAGGGGCTCCTGGCTACACCTTC	CASGTGAPGYTF
-	TRBV13	-	TRBJ1-2	TGTGCCAGCAGCTCTGGGACATCCGGATATGGCTATGGCTACACCTTC	CASSSGTSGYGYGYTF
-	TRBV5-4	TRBD1	TRBJ2-2	TGTGCCAGCAGCTTAGGACAGGGCGGCGGGGAGCTGTTTTTT	CASSLGQGGGELFF
-	TRBV5-6	TRBD1	TRBJ1-4	TGTGCCAGCAGCTACGGGACAGGGGGCGAAAAACTGTTTTTT	CASSYGTGGEKLFF
-	TRBV15	TRBD1	TRBJ2-5	TGTGCCACCAGCAGAGATTTGGGGACAGGGCAGACCCAGTACTTC	CATSRDLGTGQTQYF
-	TRBV6-6	-	TRBJ1-1	TGTGCCAGCAGATACGACAACGACGAGATTGAAGCTTTCTTT	CASRYDNDEIEAFF
-	TRBV6-4	TRBD1	TRBJ2-3	TGTGCCAGCAGTGAAGATGGGACAGGAGGCACAGATACGCAGTATTTT	CASSEDGTGGTDTQYF
-	TRBV4-2	TRBD1	TRBJ2-5	TGTGCCAGCAGCACCTCCGGGACAGGGGTTCTTGAGACCCAGTACTTC	CASSTSGTGVLETQYF
-	TRBV27	TRBD1	TRBJ1-4	TGTGCCAGCAGTTACGGGACAGGGAATGAAAAACTGTTTTTT	CASSYGTGNEKLFF
-	TRBV27	-	TRBJ1-1	TGTGCCAGCAGTTTACTGAGGGAGGGCACTGAAGCTTTCTTT	CASSLLREGTEAFF
-	TRBV9	-	TRBJ2-1	TGTGCCAGCAGCGTCCAGGGTTACAATGAGCAGTTCTTC	CASSVQGYNEQFF
-	TRBV19	-	TRBJ2-7	TGTGCCAGTAGTCCGGGACTGAGCTACGAGCAGTACTTC	CASSPGLSYEQYF
-	TRBV11-2	TRBD2	TRBJ2-1	TGTGCCAGCAGCTTTGGGAGGGGCCTTTACAATGAGCAGTTCTTC	CASSFGRGLYNEQFF
-	TRBV5-4	-	TRBJ2-7	TGTGCCAGCAGCTTGGACAGGCTATACGAGCAGTACTTC	CASSLDRLYEQYF
-	TRBV4-3	TRBD1	TRBJ1-2	TGCGCCAGCAGTGACGCAGGGGGTTGGGAAGGCTACACCTTC	CASSDAGGWEGYTF
-	TRBV29-1	-	TRBJ2-7	TGCAGCGTTGTAGGGGATCCCTACGAGCAGTACTTC	CSVVGDPYEQYF
-	TRBV27	-	TRBJ1-2	TGTGCCAGCAGCACGTGGGGGGACTATGGCTACACCTTC	CASSTWGDYGYTF
-	TRBV9	TRBD1	TRBJ1-2	TGTGCCAGCAGCCCCCCGGGTACAGGGGCCTATGGCTACACCTTC	CASSPPGTGAYGYTF
-	TRBV27	-	TRBJ1-5	TGTGCCAGCAGTTTATCGATGGACAGCTCGGGCGTATATAGCAATCAGCCCCAGCATTTT	CASSLSMDSSGVYSNQPQHF
-	TRBV6-6	TRBD1	TRBJ1-1	TGTGCCAGCACCCCGACCATTTGGACAGGGTGGACTGAAGCTTTCTTT	CASTPTIWTGWTEAFF
-	TRBV12-2	-	TRBJ1-6	TGTGCAAGTCGCTTAGCGCGGCGGGACCCCCTCTATTCACCCCTCCACTTT	CASRLARRDPLYSPLHF
-	TRBV5-6	TRBD1	TRBJ1-5	TGTGCCAGCACCCAGGGGGGTAATTATCAGCCCCAGCATTTT	CASTQGGNYQPQHF
-	TRBV5-8	TRBD2	TRBJ2-5	TGTGCCAGCAGCCACCCAGTCCGGGGGGTAGAGACCCAGTACTTC	CASSHPVRGVETQYF
-	TRBV4-2	-	TRBJ2-3	TGTGCCAGCAGCCAAGAACGCGGTCTAGTCATCGATACGCAGTATTTT	CASSQERGLVIDTQYF
-	TRBV5-6	-	TRBJ2-7	TGTGCCAGCAGCTCCGCCGGAGGACGTTACGAGCAGTACTTC	CASSSAGGRYEQYF
-	TRBV7-6	TRBD2	TRBJ2-1	TGTGCCAGCAGCTTCTCAGTGGGGGGACTAGCGGGGGTTAATGAGCAGTTCTTC	CASSFSVGGLAGVNEQFF
once	TRBV11-2	TRBD1	TRBJ1-6	TGTGCCAGCAGCCCAATGGACAGGGAGTCATCACCCCTCCACTTT	CASSPMDRESSPLHF